Sequencing of this TCR beta chain was carried out in a study of blood T cells in healthy people across ages. Alongside a J-beta primer mix, a sample-barcoded 5' primer served in a second PCR lasting roughly 6 to 11 cycles. TCRdb used MiXCR to reprocess the 5' RACE reads, holding one entry per CDR3 protein. Of about 1.8 million distinct CDR3 sequences listed, 40% to 55% are singletons. Germline assignment: CDR1 DFQATT and CDR2 SNEGSKA (reference sequence). The CDR3 totals 14 residues. The authors extracted at least 5 micrograms of total RNA per sample. General study results and limits: Roughly linear age-related decline in beta diversity appeared, significant by age about 40. Diversity figures based on one million T cells were deemed too low.

Remarks on this clonotype: Its specificity is not known.

The receptor comes from a woman in her 40s in good health. The chain carries TRBV20-1 and TRBJ2-7, with D possibly being TRBD1 (6 bases). The J call may not be correct, given that the DNA end is closer to TRBJ2-5. The sequenced sample consisted of blood. CDR3 amino acids: CSATHTGYGETQYF. The DNA of the CDR3 is TGCAGTGCTACCCACACAGGGTATGGAGAGACCCAGTACTTC.